One sample yielded the 14 T cell receptor beta chains listed below, sequenced in a study of T cell repertoires in cytomegalovirus infection. TCRdb re-called the reads with MiXCR, one entry per CDR3 protein. The sample lists 830,000 or so distinct CDR3 sequences, approximately 30% occurring once. The antigens of these receptors remain unknown. Sequencing was performed on cultured CD8+ T cells from PBMCs, taken from culture after CMV antigen stimulation. The receptors come from a human donor in good health (CMV status not recorded). Some clones in this sample may be carry-over from other donors' samples.

This chain joins TRBV27 and TRBJ1-2; D gene unclear. Germline assignment: CDR1 MNHEY and CDR2 SMNVEV (reference sequence). V dropped 3 bases and J dropped 2 bases, with 10 bases sitting between them. This CDR3 contains 14 residues. CDR3 in DNA: TGTGCCAGCAGTTTTGGCATGGGGAACTATGGCTACACCTTC. This translates into CASSFGMGNYGYTF.

This clonotype has more than one count but fewer than ten. The chain uses TRBV29-1 and TRBJ1-3; perhaps TRBD1 as D (5 bases). The CDR3 extends over 13 amino acids. Germline V gene lookup returns CDR1 SQVTM and CDR2 ANQGSEA. V was shortened by 1 base and J by 4 bases, with 8 bases between the two germline ends. The CDR3 DNA sequence: TGCAGCGTTGAAGGGGGCTACGGAAACACCATATATTTT. This gives the protein CSVEGGYGNTIYF.

This clonotype was seen only a few times. The J gene is TRBJ1-2, the V gene TRBV5-6, with TRBD1 matching 10 bases. The CDR3 covers 14 residues. From germline, CDR1 is SGHDT and CDR2 YYEEEE. The junction had 7 bases not matched to a gene; V was cut back by 7 bases and J by 4 bases. The CDR3 sequence is CASGDRGQGYGYTF. The CDR3 nucleotides read TGTGCCAGCGGCGACAGGGGGCAGGGCTATGGCTACACCTTC.

Points on this clonotype: A much larger clone sits a single nucleotide away, making a read error possible. The rearrangement links TRBV7-2 to TRBJ2-3, with D possibly being TRBD2 (6 bases). The CDR3 consists of 14 residues. V lost 10 bases to trimming and J lost 5 bases, with 19 bases between them. In germline, CDR1 is SGHTA, CDR2 FQGNSA. CDR3 amino acids: CTNSLRGTGDTQYF. CDR3 sequence (DNA): TGTACCAACTCCCTTCGGGGGACCGGAGATACGCAGTATTTT.

The V call is TRBV6-5, the J call TRBJ1-1; the D gene is possibly TRBD1 (5 bases). The CDR3 consists of 16 residues. Trimming took off 4 bases at V and 3 bases at J, with 18 bases between the two ends. Germline V CDR1 and CDR2: MNHEY, SVGAGI. The CDR3 DNA follows: TGTGCCAGCAGTTTCGGGGCGGACGGGACGTACACTGAAGCTTTCTTT. Its translation is CASSFGADGTYTEAFF.

This clonotype was counted only a few times. The genes are TRBV7-2 and TRBJ2-2; D assignment may be TRBD1 or TRBD2 (7 bases each). Between the trimmed V and J ends, which lost 1 base and 10 bases, there was a span of 25 bases. The CDR3 contains 18 residues. The germline V gene encodes CDR1 SGHTA and CDR2 FQGNSA. The CDR3: CASSLEGGGGPVLEELFF. The CDR3 DNA reads TGTGCCAGCAGCTTAGAGGGAGGGGGCGGACCGGTATTAGAGGAGCTGTTTTTT.

The chain's CDR3 is CASSPTGTGDLETQYF. The CDR3 DNA reads TGTGCCAGCAGCCCAACCGGGACAGGAGACCTAGAGACCCAGTACTTC. V and J are TRBV7-4 and TRBJ2-5; 8 nucleotides align to TRBD1. Trimming took 5 bases from V and 4 from J; bases not matched to a gene: 12. Germline CDR1 and CDR2: SGHVT and SQSDAQ. The CDR3 runs to 16 residues.

The J gene is TRBJ1-3, the V gene TRBV7-9, with D possibly TRBD1 on 5 matching bases. Trimming left V 1 base short and J 2 bases short, with 9 bases between. The CDR3 spans 15 residues. The germline gives CDR1 SEHNR, CDR2 FQNEAQ (reference sequence). This CDR3 reads CASSLGTNPGNTIYF. CDR3 nucleotide sequence: TGTGCCAGCAGCTTAGGGACAAACCCTGGAAACACCATATATTTT.

V gene TRBV10-3 combines with J gene TRBJ2-1; D is uncertain. This CDR3 has 14 amino acids. V dropped 0 bases and J dropped 8 bases, with 11 bases sitting between them. Per germline, CDR1 ENHRY and CDR2 SYGVKD. The CDR3 DNA reads as TGTGCCATCAGTGAGTCGGGTAGCCTCGATGAGCAGTTCTTC. This codes for CAISESGSLDEQFF.

The chain combines TRBV28 with TRBJ1-1; perhaps TRBD1 as D (5 bases). The CDR3 totals 15 residues. The V gene's germline CDR1 is MDHEN and CDR2 SYDVKM. V lost 3 bases to trimming and J lost 2 bases, with 13 bases between them. The CDR3 DNA reads TGTGCCAGCAGTTTCTGGGGGGAAAGAAACACTGAAGCTTTCTTT. The encoded protein is CASSFWGERNTEAFF.

CDR3 in amino acids: CASSPGKRTEAFF. DNA for the CDR3: TGTGCCAGCAGCCCTGGAAAGAGGACTGAAGCTTTCTTT. The chain links TRBV7-6 to TRBJ1-1; D is unresolved. V was clipped by 5 bases and J by 5 bases, with 12 bases between them. Germline values: CDR1 SGHVS, CDR2 FNYEAQ. This CDR3 contains 13 residues.

V and J are TRBV6-6 and TRBJ2-2; D unresolved. The CDR3 runs to 15 residues. Per the germline V gene, CDR1 is MNHNY and CDR2 is SVGAGI (reference sequence). Trimming removed 2 bases from V and 2 bases from J, with 9 bases in between. CDR3 in amino acids: CASSYPDGNTGELFF. CDR3 sequence (DNA): TGTGCCAGCAGTTACCCAGACGGAAACACCGGGGAGCTGTTTTTT.

This clonotype was detected only a few times. The rearrangement uses TRBV12-3 or TRBV12-4 and TRBJ1-1; D unclear. Trimming pared 6 bases from V and 1 base from J, leaving 12 bases between. This CDR3 comprises 14 residues. The CDR3 sequence is CASSEIYKNTEAFF. The CDR3 nucleotides read TGTGCCAGCAGCGAAATCTATAAGAACACTGAAGCTTTCTTT.

This sequence joins TRBV3-1 and TRBJ2-1; 8 nucleotides agree with TRBD2. The J segment lost 7 bases and the V segment lost 1 base, leaving 12 bases of the junction unmatched. Germline CDR1 LGHDT, CDR2 YNNKEL (reference sequence). The CDR3 sequence is 17 residues long. The CDR3 protein is CASSQVEGRGGSNEQFF. CDR3 sequence (DNA): TGTGCCAGCAGCCAAGTAGAGGGACGGGGGGGCTCAAATGAGCAGTTCTTC.